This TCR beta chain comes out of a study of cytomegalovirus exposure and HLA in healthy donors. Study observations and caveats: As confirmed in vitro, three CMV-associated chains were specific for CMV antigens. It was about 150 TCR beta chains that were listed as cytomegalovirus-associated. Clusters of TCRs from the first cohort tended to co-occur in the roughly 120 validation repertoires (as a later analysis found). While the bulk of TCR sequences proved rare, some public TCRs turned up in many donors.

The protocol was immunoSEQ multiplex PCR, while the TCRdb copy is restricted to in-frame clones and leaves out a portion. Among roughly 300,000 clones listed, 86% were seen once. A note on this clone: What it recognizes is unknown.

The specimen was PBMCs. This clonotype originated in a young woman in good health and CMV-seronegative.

In nucleotides, the CDR3 is TGTGCCAGCAGCAATTTTTGGGCGGGAGGGGAATCCGGCTACGAGCAGTACTTC. Encoded protein: CASSNFWAGGESGYEQYF. The gene calls are TRBV7-8 and TRBJ2-7; 9 bases align to TRBD2. The CDR3 is 18 amino acids. CDR1 is SGHVS, CDR2 FQNEAQ, per germline. The J segment lost 3 bases and the V segment lost 5 bases, leaving 17 bases of the junction unmatched.